These 6 T cell receptor beta chains share one sample of origin, sequenced in a study of cytomegalovirus exposure and HLA in healthy donors. Sequencing used immunoSEQ multiplex PCR; TCRdb keeps in-frame clones, though not all of them. The sample lists some 140,000 clones, just over 85% occurring once. Sequencing was done on a sample of PBMCs. Receptor source: a human donor in good health.

The chain combines TRBV11-2 with TRBJ1-1, with D possibly TRBD1 on 5 matching bases. Germline V lookup: CDR1 SGHAT, CDR2 FQNNGV. This CDR3 has 17 residues. V lost 4 bases to trimming and J lost 0 bases, with 18 bases between them. The CDR3 is CASSSLFTGRMNTEAFF. The CDR3, as DNA: TGTGCCAGCAGCTCTCTGTTCACAGGCCGCATGAACACTGAAGCTTTCTTT.

V is TRBV6-6 and J is TRBJ2-3; 10 positions match TRBD2. With V trimmed by 2 bases and J by 2 bases, 4 bases remained unmatched. The germline V gene encodes CDR1 MNHNY and CDR2 SVGAGI (reference sequence). This CDR3 has 16 residues. The CDR3 loop reads CASSYEREGFTDTQYF. The CDR3 DNA sequence: TGTGCCAGCAGTTACGAGCGGGAGGGTTTCACAGATACGCAGTATTTT.

The chain couples TRBV4-1 to TRBJ1-2; no clear D. Germline lookup yields CDR1 MGHRA and CDR2 YSYEKL. The CDR3 contains 12 residues. Trimming pared 5 bases from V and 6 bases from J, leaving 10 bases between. The CDR3: CASSSFRHGYTF. In DNA, the CDR3 is TGCGCCAGCAGCAGCTTCAGGCATGGCTACACCTTC.

V usage is TRBV27 and J usage is TRBJ2-7; 12 bases align to TRBD2. The germline gives CDR1 MNHEY, CDR2 SMNVEV (reference sequence). Trimming removed 8 bases from V and 2 bases from J; junction bases left unmatched: 7. The CDR3 consists of 15 residues. CDR3 coding DNA: TGTGCCAGCGGAAAGCCTAGCGGGGGGGCCTACGAGCAGTACTTC. This gives the protein CASGKPSGGAYEQYF.

The chain recombines TRBV6-5 with TRBJ1-1; weak D call: TRBD1 (6 bases). The germline CDR1 and CDR2 sequences are MNHEY and SVGAGI. The length of the CDR3 is 14 residues. V was cut by 7 bases and J by 5 bases, with 17 bases left in between. The CDR3 region is CASKKDRSLTEAFF. CDR3 sequence (DNA): TGTGCCAGCAAAAAAGACAGGAGTTTGACTGAAGCTTTCTTT.

This chain uses TRBV7-2 with TRBJ2-1; perhaps TRBD2 as D (5 bases). In germline, CDR1 is SGHTA, CDR2 FQGNSA. Deletions cut 0 bases from V and 4 bases from J, with 7 bases between. The CDR3 length is 14 residues. The DNA of the CDR3 is TGTGCCAGCAGCTTAGCCGGGGATTACAATGAGCAGTTCTTC. Its protein product is CASSLAGDYNEQFF.